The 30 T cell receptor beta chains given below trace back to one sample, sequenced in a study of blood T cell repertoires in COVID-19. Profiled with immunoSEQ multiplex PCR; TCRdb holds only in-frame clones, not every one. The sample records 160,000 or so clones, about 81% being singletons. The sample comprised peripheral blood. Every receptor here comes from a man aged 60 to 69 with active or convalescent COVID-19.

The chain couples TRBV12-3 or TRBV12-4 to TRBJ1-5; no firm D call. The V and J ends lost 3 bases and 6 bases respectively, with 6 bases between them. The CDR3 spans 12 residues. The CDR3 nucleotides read TGTGCCAGCAGTTTTGGGCTTCAGCCCCAGCATTTT. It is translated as CASSFGLQPQHF.

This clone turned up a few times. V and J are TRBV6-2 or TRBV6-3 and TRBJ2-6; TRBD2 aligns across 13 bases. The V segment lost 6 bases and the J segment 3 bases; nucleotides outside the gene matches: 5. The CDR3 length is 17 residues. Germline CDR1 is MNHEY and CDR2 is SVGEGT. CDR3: CASSRGTSGDGANVLTF. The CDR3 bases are TGTGCCAGCAGCCGGGGGACTAGCGGGGATGGGGCCAACGTCCTGACTTTC.

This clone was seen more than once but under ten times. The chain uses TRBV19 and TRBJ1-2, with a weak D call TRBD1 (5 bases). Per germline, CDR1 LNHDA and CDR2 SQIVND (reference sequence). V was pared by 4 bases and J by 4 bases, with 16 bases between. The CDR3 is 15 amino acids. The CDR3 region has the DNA TGTGCCAGTAGTAGGACGGGAGCGGGGGGCTATGGCTACACCTTC. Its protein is CASSRTGAGGYGYTF. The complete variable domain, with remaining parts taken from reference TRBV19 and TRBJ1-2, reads DGGITQSPKYLFRKEGQNVTLSCEQNLNHDAMYWYRQDPGQGLRLIYYSQIVNDFQKGDIAEGYSVSREKKESFPLTVTSAQKNPTAFYLCASSRTGAGGYGYTFGSGTRLTVV.

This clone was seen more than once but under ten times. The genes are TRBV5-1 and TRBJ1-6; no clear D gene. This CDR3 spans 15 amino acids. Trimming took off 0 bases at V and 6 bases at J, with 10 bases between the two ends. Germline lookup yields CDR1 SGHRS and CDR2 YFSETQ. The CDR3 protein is CASSLGVAVNSPLHF. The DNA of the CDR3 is TGCGCCAGCAGCTTGGGGGTGGCGGTTAATTCACCCCTCCACTTT.

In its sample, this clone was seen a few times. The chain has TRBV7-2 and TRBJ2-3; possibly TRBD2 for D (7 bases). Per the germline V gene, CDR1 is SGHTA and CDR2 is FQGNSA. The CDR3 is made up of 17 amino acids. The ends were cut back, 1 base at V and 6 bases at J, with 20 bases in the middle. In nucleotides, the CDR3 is TGTGCCAGCAGCTTAGAGATTGGGAGGGGGGATTGGGATACGCAGTATTTT. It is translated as CASSLEIGRGDWDTQYF.

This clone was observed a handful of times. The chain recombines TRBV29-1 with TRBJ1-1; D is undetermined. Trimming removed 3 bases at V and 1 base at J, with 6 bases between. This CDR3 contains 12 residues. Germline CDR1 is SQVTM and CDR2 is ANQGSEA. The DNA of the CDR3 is TGCAGCGTTGATTCCAGGAACACTGAAGCTTTCTTT. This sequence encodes CSVDSRNTEAFF.

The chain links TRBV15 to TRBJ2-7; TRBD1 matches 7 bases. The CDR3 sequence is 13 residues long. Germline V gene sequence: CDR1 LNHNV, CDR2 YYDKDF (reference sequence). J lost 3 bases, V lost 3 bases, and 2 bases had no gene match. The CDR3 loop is CATSSDRVYEQYF. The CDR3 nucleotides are TGTGCCACCAGCAGTGACAGGGTCTACGAGCAGTACTTC. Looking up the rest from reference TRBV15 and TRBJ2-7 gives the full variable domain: DAMVIQNPRYQVTQFGKPVTLSCSQTLNHNVMYWYQQKSSQAPKLLFHYYDKDFNNEADTPDNFQSRRPNTSFCFLDIRSPGLGDTAMYLCATSSDRVYEQYFGPGTRLTVT.

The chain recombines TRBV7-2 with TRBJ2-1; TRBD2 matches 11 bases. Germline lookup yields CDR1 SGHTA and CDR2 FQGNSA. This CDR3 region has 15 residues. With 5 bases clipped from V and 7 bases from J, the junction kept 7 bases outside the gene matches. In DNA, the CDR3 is TGTGCCAGCAGCGTACTAGCGGGAGTAGCGAATGAGCAGTTCTTC. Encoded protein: CASSVLAGVANEQFF.

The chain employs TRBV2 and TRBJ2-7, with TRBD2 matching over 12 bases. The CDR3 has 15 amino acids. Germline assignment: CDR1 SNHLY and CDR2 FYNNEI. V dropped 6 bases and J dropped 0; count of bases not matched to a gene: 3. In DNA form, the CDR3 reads TGTGCCAGCAGAATGACTAGCGGGAGCTCCTACGAGCAGTACTTC. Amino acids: CASRMTSGSSYEQYF.

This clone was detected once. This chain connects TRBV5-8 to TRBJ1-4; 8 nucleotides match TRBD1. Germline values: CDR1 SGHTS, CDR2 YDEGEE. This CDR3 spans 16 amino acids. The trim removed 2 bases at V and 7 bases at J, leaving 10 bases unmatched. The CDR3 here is CASSFGRQGRSEKLFF. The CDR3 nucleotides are TGTGCCAGCAGCTTCGGCAGACAGGGGAGGAGTGAAAAACTGTTTTTT.

This CDR3 is CASSPRTGLNEKLFF. The CDR3 nucleotides read TGTGCCAGCAGCCCGAGGACAGGACTTAATGAAAAACTGTTTTTT. V usage is TRBV7-6 and J usage is TRBJ1-4; TRBD1 aligns across 7 bases. Losses at the gene ends were 5 bases for V and 4 bases for J; bases not matched to a gene: 7. The germline gives CDR1 SGHVS, CDR2 FNYEAQ. The CDR3 loop spans 15 amino acids.

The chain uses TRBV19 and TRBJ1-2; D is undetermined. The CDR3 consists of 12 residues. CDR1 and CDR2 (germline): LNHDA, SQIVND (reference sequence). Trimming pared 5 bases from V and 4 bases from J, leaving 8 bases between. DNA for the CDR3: TGTGCCAGTAGTCCTGGCTTCTATGGCTACACCTTC. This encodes CASSPGFYGYTF. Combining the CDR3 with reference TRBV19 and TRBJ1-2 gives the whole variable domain DGGITQSPKYLFRKEGQNVTLSCEQNLNHDAMYWYRQDPGQGLRLIYYSQIVNDFQKGDIAEGYSVSREKKESFPLTVTSAQKNPTAFYLCASSPGFYGYTFGSGTRLTVV.

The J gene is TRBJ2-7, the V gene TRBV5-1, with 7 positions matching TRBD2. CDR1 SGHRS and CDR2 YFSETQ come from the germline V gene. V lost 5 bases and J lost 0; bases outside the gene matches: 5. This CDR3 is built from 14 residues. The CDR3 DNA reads TGCGCCAGCAGGGCTAGCGGATCCTCCTACGAGCAGTACTTC. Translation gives CASRASGSSYEQYF.

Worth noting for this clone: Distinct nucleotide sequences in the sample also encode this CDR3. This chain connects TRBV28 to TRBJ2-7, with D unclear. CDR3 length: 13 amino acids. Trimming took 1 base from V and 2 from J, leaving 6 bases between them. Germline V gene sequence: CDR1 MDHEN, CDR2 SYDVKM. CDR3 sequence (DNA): TGTGCCAGCAGTTTATCCGGTCCCTACGAGCAGTACTTC. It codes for CASSLSGPYEQYF.

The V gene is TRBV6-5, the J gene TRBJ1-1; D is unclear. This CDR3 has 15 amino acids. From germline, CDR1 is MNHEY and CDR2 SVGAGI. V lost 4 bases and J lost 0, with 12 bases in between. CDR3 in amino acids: CASSWGGMMNTEAFF. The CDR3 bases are TGTGCCAGCAGTTGGGGAGGGATGATGAACACTGAAGCTTTCTTT.

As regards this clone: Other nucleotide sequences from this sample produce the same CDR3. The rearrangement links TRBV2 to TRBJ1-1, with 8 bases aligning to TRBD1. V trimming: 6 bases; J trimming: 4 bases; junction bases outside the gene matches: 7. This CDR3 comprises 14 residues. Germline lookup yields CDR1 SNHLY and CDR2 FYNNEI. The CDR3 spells CASSGQGRGTEAFF. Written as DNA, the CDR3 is TGTGCCAGCAGCGGACAGGGACGGGGCACTGAAGCTTTCTTT.

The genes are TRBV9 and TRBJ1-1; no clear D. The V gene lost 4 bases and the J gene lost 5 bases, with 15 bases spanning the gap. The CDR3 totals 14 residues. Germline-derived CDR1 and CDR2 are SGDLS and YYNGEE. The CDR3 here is CASSPYLGQTEAFF. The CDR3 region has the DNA TGTGCCAGCAGCCCTTACCTAGGCCAGACTGAAGCTTTCTTT.

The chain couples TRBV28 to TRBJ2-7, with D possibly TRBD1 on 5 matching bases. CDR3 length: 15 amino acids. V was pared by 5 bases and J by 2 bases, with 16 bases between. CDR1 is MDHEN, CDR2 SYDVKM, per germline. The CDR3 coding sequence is TGTGCCAGCAGTCCCTTGGGGCAGGGAACCTACGAGCAGTACTTC. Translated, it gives CASSPLGQGTYEQYF.

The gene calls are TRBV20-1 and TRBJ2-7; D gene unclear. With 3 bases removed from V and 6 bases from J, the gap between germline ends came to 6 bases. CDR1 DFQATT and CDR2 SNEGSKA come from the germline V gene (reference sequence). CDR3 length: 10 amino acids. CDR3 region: CSASHSEQYF. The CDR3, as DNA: TGCAGTGCTAGCCACAGCGAGCAGTACTTC.

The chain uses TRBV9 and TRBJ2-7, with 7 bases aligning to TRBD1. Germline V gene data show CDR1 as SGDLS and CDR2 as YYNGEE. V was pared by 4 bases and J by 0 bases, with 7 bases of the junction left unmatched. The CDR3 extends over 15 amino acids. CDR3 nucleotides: TGTGCCAGCAGCCCCGGGACAGCCAGCTCCTACGAGCAGTACTTC. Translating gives CASSPGTASSYEQYF.

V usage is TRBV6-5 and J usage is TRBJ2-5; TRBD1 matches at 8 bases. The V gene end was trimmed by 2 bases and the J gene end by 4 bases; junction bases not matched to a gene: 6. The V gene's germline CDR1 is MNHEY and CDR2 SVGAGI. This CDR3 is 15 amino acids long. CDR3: CASSYLDRVGETQYF. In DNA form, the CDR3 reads TGTGCCAGCAGTTACCTGGACAGGGTGGGAGAGACCCAGTACTTC.

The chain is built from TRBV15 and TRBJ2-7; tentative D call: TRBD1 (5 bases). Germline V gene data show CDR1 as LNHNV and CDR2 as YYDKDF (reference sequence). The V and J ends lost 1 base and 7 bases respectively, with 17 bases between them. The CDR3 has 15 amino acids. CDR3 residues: CATSRGQSQRGEQYF. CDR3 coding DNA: TGTGCCACCAGCAGAGGACAGAGCCAACGAGGAGAGCAGTACTTC.

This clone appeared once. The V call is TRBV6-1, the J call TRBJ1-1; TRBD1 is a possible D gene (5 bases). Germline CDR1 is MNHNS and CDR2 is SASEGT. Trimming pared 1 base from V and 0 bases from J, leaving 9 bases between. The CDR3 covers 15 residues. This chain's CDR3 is CASSEDPGMNTEAFF. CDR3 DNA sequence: TGTGCCAGCAGTGAAGACCCAGGGATGAACACTGAAGCTTTCTTT.

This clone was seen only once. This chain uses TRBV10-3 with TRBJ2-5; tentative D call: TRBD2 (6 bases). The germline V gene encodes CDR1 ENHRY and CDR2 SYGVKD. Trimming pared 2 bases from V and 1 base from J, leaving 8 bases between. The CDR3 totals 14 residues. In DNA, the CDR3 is TGTGCCATCAGTGAGGGGGGGAGCCAAGAGACCCAGTACTTC. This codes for CAISEGGSQETQYF.

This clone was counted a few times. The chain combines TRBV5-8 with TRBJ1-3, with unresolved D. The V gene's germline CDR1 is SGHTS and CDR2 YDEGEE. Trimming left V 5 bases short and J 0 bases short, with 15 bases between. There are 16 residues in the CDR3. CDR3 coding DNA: TGTGCCAGCAGGGGCTGGATTACACACTCTGGAAACACCATATATTTT. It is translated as CASRGWITHSGNTIYF.

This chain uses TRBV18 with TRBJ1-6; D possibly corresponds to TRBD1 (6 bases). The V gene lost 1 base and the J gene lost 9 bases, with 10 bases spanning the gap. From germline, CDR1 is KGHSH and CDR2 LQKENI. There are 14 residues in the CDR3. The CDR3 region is CASSPRQVGSPLHF. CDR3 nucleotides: TGTGCCAGCTCACCACGACAGGTGGGTTCACCCCTCCACTTT.

This chain's CDR3 is CATSRGGSYEQYF. The CDR3 DNA sequence: TGTGCCACCAGCAGGGGGGGGTCCTACGAGCAGTACTTC. The chain recombines TRBV15 with TRBJ2-7; 7 bases match TRBD2. The V and J ends lost 3 bases and 1 base, in that order; junction bases with no gene match: 0. CDR1 is LNHNV, CDR2 YYDKDF, per germline (reference sequence). The CDR3 totals 13 residues.

The CDR3 DNA sequence: TGTGCCAGCAGCAACGTCGCAGGGGCCTACGAGCAGTACTTC. Translation: CASSNVAGAYEQYF. The chain joins TRBV5-6 to TRBJ2-7; maybe TRBD1 (6 bases). Germline values: CDR1 SGHDT, CDR2 YYEEEE. Trimming removed 4 bases from V and 2 bases from J, with 13 bases in between. CDR3 length equals 14 residues.

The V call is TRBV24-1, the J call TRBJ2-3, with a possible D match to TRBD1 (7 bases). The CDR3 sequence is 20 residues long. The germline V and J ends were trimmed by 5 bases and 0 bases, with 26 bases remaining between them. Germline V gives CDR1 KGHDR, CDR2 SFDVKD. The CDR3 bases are TGTGCCACCAGTGGCTCAGGGGGGCAGGGTGTCGGCGGTAGCACAGATACGCAGTATTTT. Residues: CATSGSGGQGVGGSTDTQYF.

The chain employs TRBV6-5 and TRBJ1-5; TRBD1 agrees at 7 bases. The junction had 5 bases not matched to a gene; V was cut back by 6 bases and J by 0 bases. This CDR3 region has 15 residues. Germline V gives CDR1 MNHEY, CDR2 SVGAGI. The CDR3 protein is CASRRQGNSNQPQHF. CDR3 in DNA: TGTGCCAGCAGGCGACAGGGTAATAGCAATCAGCCCCAGCATTTT.